This record looks at one T cell receptor (beta chain) sequence and its context. Antigen unknown. This sample stems from a study of T-cell reconstitution after alpha-beta-depleted transplantation in children. Study results and caveats: Among T cells one year after transplant, newly produced cells accounted for most counts and diversity. Day-60 TCRbeta diversity that was high in some patients was derived from surviving recipient T cells and thymic progenitors. It was reported that alpha-beta T cells came from several hundred expanded graft clones (about two months after transplant).

Using unique molecular identifiers, the investigators prepared the TCRbeta library. TCRdb reprocessed the PCR reads via MiXCR and lists one record per CDR3 protein. The repertoire holds about 590,000 distinct CDR3 sequences, with 13% as singletons. The CDR3 has 13 residues. Trimming shortened V by 6 bases and J by 1 base, and 9 bases separated the two germline ends. Germline V gene data show CDR1 as ENHRY and CDR2 as SYGVKD. V usage is TRBV10-3 and J usage is TRBJ2-5, with D possibly being TRBD2 (6 bases). Sample: PBMCs, mostly from graft donor cells, taken 360 days after TCRalphabeta/CD19-depleted stem cell transplant. This receptor was identified in a male patient between 5 and 17 years old who had a stem cell transplant for acute myeloid leukemia, so the T cells may come from the graft donor. The CDR3 loop is CAIRRGLQETQYF. Here the CDR3 DNA reads TGTGCCATCAGGCGGGGACTCCAAGAGACCCAGTACTTC.